The 7 T cell receptor beta chains below were found in one sample sequenced in a study of cytomegalovirus exposure and HLA in healthy donors. The PCR made use of 60 Vbeta and 13 Jbeta primers. This table comes from immunoSEQ multiplex PCR, and its TCRdb copy is limited to in-frame clones, with some not included. The sample records 150,000 or so clones, over 60% being singletons. The sequenced sample was PBMCs. The receptors shown here come from a female donor in good health and CMV-seronegative.

This chain connects TRBV7-8 to TRBJ2-3, with TRBD1 identical over 7 bases. CDR3 length: 15 amino acids. V gave up 1 base and J gave up 2 bases; unmatched junction bases: 3. Looked up from germline, CDR1 is SGHVS and CDR2 is FQNEAQ. The chain's CDR3 is CASSLGDSPTDTQYF. CDR3 DNA sequence: TGTGCCAGCAGCTTAGGGGACAGCCCCACAGATACGCAGTATTTT.

The chain joins TRBV7-2 to TRBJ2-5; D gene uncertain. Trimming removed 2 bases from V and 5 bases from J, with 3 bases in between. Looked up from germline, CDR1 is SGHTA and CDR2 is FQGNSA. The CDR3 runs 11 residues. This CDR3 reads CASSLQETQYF. The CDR3 DNA is TGTGCCAGCAGCTTACAGGAGACCCAGTACTTC.

This clone was observed once. For the CDR3, the DNA is TGTGCCAGCTCACCACCGGGCGGGATGGTCTACAATGAGCAGTTCTTC. It translates to CASSPPGGMVYNEQFF. This rearrangement joins TRBV18 to TRBJ2-1, with D possibly matching TRBD2 (6 bases). The CDR3 runs 16 residues. CDR1 is KGHSH, CDR2 LQKENI, per germline. V was shortened by 0 bases and J by 3 bases, with 12 bases between the two germline ends.

The chain couples TRBV7-9 to TRBJ2-7; the D gene is possibly TRBD2 (5 bases). CDR1 and CDR2 (germline): SEHNR, FQNEAQ (reference sequence). The CDR3 length is 13 residues. The V gene lost 4 bases and the J gene lost 4 bases, with 11 bases spanning the gap. CDR3 sequence (DNA): TGTGCCAGCAGCTCCCTCGGCGGGTACGAGCAGTACTTC. Translation gives CASSSLGGYEQYF.

The CDR3 coding sequence is TGTGCCAGCAGTTTCGGAGGGAACAATGAGCAGTTCTTC. Encoded protein: CASSFGGNNEQFF. The genes are TRBV28 and TRBJ2-1; possible D gene TRBD2, 6 bases. Germline V gene sequence: CDR1 MDHEN, CDR2 SYDVKM. The length of the CDR3 is 13 residues. Trimming cost V 3 bases and J 5 bases, with 8 bases left between them. Full variable domain (outside the CDR3, taken from reference TRBV28 and TRBJ2-1): DVKVTQSSRYLVKRTGEKVFLECVQDMDHENMFWYRQDPGLGLRLIYFSYDVKMKEKGDIPEGYSVSREKKERFSLILESASTNQTSMYLCASSFGGNNEQFFGPGTRLTVL.

The chain is built from TRBV4-2 and TRBJ2-2; 8 nucleotides align to TRBD2. The germline V gene has CDR1 LGHNA and CDR2 YNFKEQ. Trimming cost V 8 bases and J 3 bases; bases outside gene matches: 14. This CDR3 is built from 17 residues. CDR3 region: CASSGVSGGLDTGELFF. CDR3 sequence (DNA): TGTGCCAGCTCAGGGGTTTCGGGAGGGCTAGACACCGGGGAGCTGTTTTTT.

This clone was counted a single time. The V gene is TRBV2, the J gene TRBJ2-5, with 9 bases lining up with TRBD1. After removal of 11 bases from V and 4 bases from J, the junction contained 8 bases not matched to a gene. Germline CDR1 SNHLY, CDR2 FYNNEI. The length of the CDR3 is 13 residues. DNA of the CDR3: TGTGCCCATTCCAGGACAGGGGTAGAGACCCAGTACTTC. Amino acids: CAHSRTGVETQYF.